This T cell receptor (beta chain) was observed in a study of T cells in Graves' hyperthyroidism and ophthalmopathy (dated by TCRdb to about 2019). In the study overall: Peripheral blood was collected at initial diagnosis, before any treatment. To identify distinguishing TCR V-J signatures, a discovery cohort of about a hundred patients was used, comprising some 45 with Graves' ophthalmopathy and some 60 with stable Graves' hyperthyroidism. Prospective prediction of ophthalmopathy was tested in an independent validation cohort of 18 to 20 hyperthyroidism patients and approximately 17 patients who later progressed to ophthalmopathy. For training and testing, the 100 or so patients in the discovery cohort were randomly divided in a 7:3 ratio. In roughly six Graves' hyperthyroidism patients, the study also compared T-cell repertoires from thyroid tissue with T-cell repertoires from blood. After blood sampling, hyperthyroidism patients were treated with methimazole at a starting dose of 30 mg daily, and ophthalmopathy patients were treated with high-dose intravenous methylprednisolone. TCR Vbeta CDR3 sequencing of 130 to 150 peripheral blood samples (fewer than 45 ophthalmopathy, about 80 hyperthyroidism and approximately 17 progressor patients) is reported in the paper.

Stable Graves' hyperthyroidism was defined as the absence of progression to ophthalmopathy over 18 months of follow-up. Hyperthyroidism patients were newly diagnosed, with disease duration under 2 months, and aged 18 to 65 years. Any patient with an uncontrolled infection, another autoimmune disease, pregnancy or lactation was excluded. Diagnoses were established on the basis of clinical symptoms, serum thyroxine and TRAb, thyroid ultrasound, and orbital computed tomography. PBMCs were isolated from approximately 10 ml of fresh peripheral blood by Ficoll-Paque density gradient centrifugation. Total RNA was extracted using Trizol reagent, and RNA quality was assessed on an Agilent 2100 Bioanalyzer. This clonotype was detected ten times or more. Its antigen is unknown. Within one base of it there is no much larger clone, and no base qualities were kept. The CDR3 has 14 amino acids, counting the end cysteine and phenylalanine. The read is trimmed to its CDR3 DNA, 42 bases read in frame from base 1. Per the germline V gene, SGHRS is the CDR1 and YFSETQ is the CDR2. V is reduced by 0 bases and J by 6 bases, leaving a spacing of 12 bases between them.

The TCR beta CDR3 regions were amplified from the RNA transcripts. The first round of RT-PCR for the TCR CDR3 was performed with the HTBI primer set and the Qiagen OneStep RT-PCR kit. A second multiplex PCR round built the libraries, followed by size selection and purification. The libraries were sequenced on an Illumina HiSeq2000 using paired-end 100 bp reads. Under the source paper's analysis protocol: SOAPnuke was used to process the raw data, throwing out any read that contained adapters or uncalled bases, had a mean Phred below 15, or lacked an exact constant-primer or identifier match. COPE v1.2.5 was used to merge high-quality paired reads, and clonotypes were defined as unique nucleotide sequences. MiTCR v1.1 was used to align clonotypes to the IMGT TRBV, TRBD and TRBJ reference segments. The analysis was restricted to V-J combinations with a frequency above 0.0001, which together covered about 99% of the repertoires. The TCS score was defined as F50 (clonal expansion) divided by E x V (chaos), with BLOSUM62-based TCRdist calculated between CDR3 peptides within each V-J. Welch's t-statistics and random forest reduced some 510 V-J features to under 15, which were used in a naive Bayes classifier (R e1071). TCRdb passed the public sequencing reads through fastp at Q25 and MiXCR, retaining productive beta sequences. Records with the same CDR3 protein are collapsed into one entry carrying the most frequent genes and DNA. The V and J calls shown here were made by TCRdb, not taken from the authors' results. The sample profile shows approximately 480,000 distinct CDR3 sequences; 20% of them were found once. About 25% of the sample goes to the ten largest clones.

Findings and caveats that apply to the study as a whole: Most expanded thyroid clonotypes (frequency above 0.001) were also found in blood, which suggests that blood repertoires may mirror thyroid immune responses. Sample size was not statistically predetermined, and investigators were not blinded to group allocation. In validation, the model predicted progression to ophthalmopathy with approximately 71% sensitivity and approximately 74% specificity, a median of around six months before onset. A model built on a 13 V-J signature distinguished ophthalmopathy from stable hyperthyroidism, reaching roughly 88% sensitivity and around 81% specificity in cross-validation and 80%/75% in testing.

The rearranged chain carries TRBV5-1 and TRBJ1-2; 5 matching bases give a weak D call of TRBD1. The sequencing sample was made of blood. The source is a man aged 18 to 29 with Graves' hyperthyroidism. The CDR3 protein is CASSLGGTYDGYTF. The nucleotide sequence reads TGCGCCAGCAGCTTGGGGGGGACGTACGATGGCTACACCTTC.